This entry features one T cell receptor beta chain sequence. The entry originates in a study of blood T cell repertoires in COVID-19. As for the study in general: There were acute and convalescent COVID-19 samples, and they came from the United States, Italy and Spain. The analysed material was cDNA or gDNA that came from T cells, B-cell-depleted T cells, or PBMCs.

In the original analysis: Using reference gene primer amplification, nucleated cell counts were estimated. TCRdb's copy holds only in-frame clones and misses some; the assay was immunoSEQ multiplex PCR. The V and J calls and clone size are taken from that table; D and trimming were inferred from the DNA. The sample lists some 250,000 clones, 88% occurring once. The trim removed 6 bases at V and 9 bases at J, leaving 10 bases unmatched. The germline V gene has CDR1 SGHTA and CDR2 FQGNSA. The CDR3 sequence is 16 residues long. The sample was peripheral blood. The TCR originated in a woman in her twenties or thirties with acute or convalescent COVID-19. The rearrangement uses TRBV7-2 and TRBJ2-1; 14 bases line up with TRBD2. The CDR3 loop reads CASRPAGTSGRGEQFF. Here the CDR3 DNA reads TGTGCCAGCAGACCAGCGGGGACTAGCGGGAGAGGTGAGCAGTTCTTC.